These 15 T cell receptor beta chains were all obtained from the same sample, sequenced in a study of cytomegalovirus exposure and HLA in healthy donors. Primers: 60 Vbeta forward and 13 Jbeta reverse. The assay was immunoSEQ multiplex PCR, and TCRdb's table has in-frame clones only and misses some. Among fewer than 250,000 clones listed, 70% to 80% were seen once. The sequencing input was PBMCs. The receptors here all came from a woman aged 30 to 39 in good health and CMV-seronegative.

In its sample, this clone was seen once. DNA of the CDR3: TGTGCCAGCAGCTTGAACAGCTACAATCAGCCCCAGCATTTT. This translates into CASSLNSYNQPQHF. The chain recombines TRBV5-5 with TRBJ1-5; D unresolved. The CDR3 consists of 14 residues. Trimming took off 1 base at V and 3 bases at J, with 8 bases between the two ends. CDR1 is SGHKS and CDR2 is YYEKEE in the germline V gene (reference sequence).

V usage is TRBV5-1 and J usage is TRBJ2-7; TRBD2 aligns across 11 bases. This CDR3 spans 16 amino acids. Germline CDR1 reads SGHRS; CDR2 reads YFSETQ. Unmatched junction bases numbered 9, after V lost 0 bases and J lost 7 bases. CDR3 sequence: CASSLGGTSGLREQYF. CDR3 coding DNA: TGCGCCAGCAGCTTGGGTGGGACTAGCGGCCTGAGGGAGCAGTACTTC. The full variable domain, in which reference TRBV5-1 and TRBJ2-7 provide the parts outside the CDR3, is KAGVTQTPRYLIKTRGQQVTLSCSPISGHRSVSWYQQTPGQGLQFLFEYFSETQRNKGNFPGRFSGRQFSNSRSEMNVSTLELGDSALYLCASSLGGTSGLREQYFGPGTRLTVT.

This chain joins TRBV6-6 and TRBJ2-1; TRBD2 matches 9 bases. Looked up from germline, CDR1 is MNHNY and CDR2 is SVGAGI (reference sequence). V shed 7 bases, J shed 7 bases, and the junction held 14 bases outside the gene matches. The CDR3 is made up of 16 amino acids. The CDR3 sequence: CASTSAGGPVLNEQFF. The CDR3 nucleotides read TGTGCCAGCACTTCTGCGGGAGGGCCCGTTTTGAATGAGCAGTTCTTC.

This clone was seen a handful of times. The rearrangement uses TRBV6-1 and TRBJ1-5; no firm D call. The CDR3 is made up of 17 amino acids. V was pared by 2 bases and J by 2 bases, with 16 bases between. CDR1 and CDR2 from the germline V gene are MNHNS and SASEGT. The CDR3 reads CASSEFLASIGNQPQHF. CDR3 nucleotides: TGTGCCAGCAGTGAATTTTTGGCCTCCATTGGCAATCAGCCCCAGCATTTT.

This clone was seen a few times. The chain employs TRBV6-5 and TRBJ1-1, with 7 bases identical to TRBD1. Germline lookup yields CDR1 MNHEY and CDR2 SVGAGI. There are 15 residues in the CDR3. V dropped 2 bases and J dropped 1; count of bases not matched to a gene: 4. CDR3 nucleotides: TGTGCCAGCAGTTACGCCACAGGGGCGAACACTGAAGCTTTCTTT. Protein product: CASSYATGANTEAFF.

The chain combines TRBV11-2 with TRBJ2-7; 11 positions match TRBD2. The V gene's germline CDR1 is SGHAT and CDR2 FQNNGV. This CDR3 has 14 residues. The ends lost 4 bases at V and 4 bases at J; junction bases unmatched: 3. CDR3 residues: CASSSTSGIYEQYF. Written as DNA, the CDR3 is TGTGCCAGCAGCTCGACTAGCGGGATTTACGAGCAGTACTTC.

The chain joins TRBV5-1 to TRBJ2-1; D is unresolved. Trimming took 0 bases from V and 0 from J, leaving 10 bases between them. Looked up from germline, CDR1 is SGHRS and CDR2 is YFSETQ. The CDR3 extends over 16 amino acids. CDR3 DNA sequence: TGCGCCAGCAGCTTGGACCCGGTAAACTCCTACAATGAGCAGTTCTTC. It codes for CASSLDPVNSYNEQFF.

This clone has a single count. This chain uses TRBV6-1 with TRBJ2-7, with no clear D. Trimming took off 0 bases at V and 4 bases at J, with 7 bases between the two ends. The germline CDR1 and CDR2 sequences are MNHNS and SASEGT. The CDR3 is 13 residues long. The CDR3 bases are TGTGCCAGCAGTGAAGCGGAGAGGTACGAGCAGTACTTC. Translation gives CASSEAERYEQYF.

V and J are TRBV6-4 and TRBJ1-1, with D unclear. Germline V CDR1 and CDR2: MRHNA, SNTAGT. V was pared by 6 bases and J by 0 bases, with 8 bases between. The CDR3 loop spans 13 amino acids. DNA for the CDR3: TGTGCCAGCAGCAGGACTTTGAACACTGAAGCTTTCTTT. It encodes CASSRTLNTEAFF.

The rearrangement joins TRBV9 to TRBJ1-1; 9 bases map to TRBD1. Trimming at V came to 0 bases and at J to 4 bases, leaving 7 bases not matched to a gene. CDR1 and CDR2 (germline): SGDLS, YYNGEE. There are 16 residues in the CDR3. The CDR3 DNA reads TGTGCCAGCAGCGTAGCGAAGGACAGGGGCGGCACTGAAGCTTTCTTT. Protein: CASSVAKDRGGTEAFF.

This chain joins TRBV12-1 and TRBJ2-7; TRBD2 reflects the table's D call only, with no check against the DNA. TRBV12-1 constitutes a pseudogene. The CDR3 covers 12 residues. The CDR3 region has the DNA TGTGCCAGCAGCTCCCGTAACTACGAGCAGTACTTC. It encodes CASSSRNYEQYF.

The chain carries TRBV4-1 and TRBJ1-3, with D maybe TRBD1 (5 bases). The CDR3 spans 15 residues. Trimming stripped 3 bases from V and 1 base from J, with 10 bases between. Germline V gives CDR1 MGHRA, CDR2 YSYEKL. CDR3 nucleotides: TGCGCCAGCAGCCAGGGGGACTTTTCTGGAAACACCATATATTTT. Translated, it gives CASSQGDFSGNTIYF.

V gene TRBV7-2 combines with J gene TRBJ1-5; TRBD1 matches 8 bases. This CDR3 is built from 14 residues. The germline gives CDR1 SGHTA, CDR2 FQGNSA. V shed 5 bases and J 7 bases; nucleotides not matched to a gene: 7. The CDR3 loop reads CASSSDRGVQPQHF. In DNA, the CDR3 is TGTGCCAGCAGCAGTGACAGGGGAGTCCAGCCCCAGCATTTT.

A note on this clone: A junction boundary mismatches the germline segment, possibly from a read error. The V gene is TRBV7-7, the J gene TRBJ2-2, with TRBD1 identical over 9 bases. This CDR3 is built from 15 residues. Germline values: CDR1 SSHAT, CDR2 FNYEAQ (reference sequence). The CDR3 reads CASSRTGGGTGELFF. For the CDR3, the DNA is TGTGCTAGCAGCCGAACAGGGGGCGGCACCGGGGAGCTGTTTTTT.

The chain joins TRBV6-1 to TRBJ2-5; D unresolved. The germline V and J ends were trimmed by 5 bases and 3 bases, with 13 bases remaining between them. The CDR3 is 14 residues long. CDR1 and CDR2 (germline): MNHNS, SASEGT. CDR3 coding DNA: TGTGCCAGCAGTCCTCGCGACTCCAAAGAGACCCAGTACTTC. Translation gives CASSPRDSKETQYF.